Detailed here is one TCR beta chain. What this receptor recognizes is not known. No much larger clone is present one base from it, and per-base qualities are unavailable. Using the deep immunoSEQ assay, TCR CDR3 regions were amplified from genomic DNA by multiplex PCR. Extracted genomic DNA from each cell subset was distributed evenly across all wells of several immunoSEQ 96-well plates, and each plate was treated as a replicate. For sorted subsets, approximately 210 ng of genomic DNA, equivalent to some 33,000 T cell genomes, went into each replicate PCR. Purified libraries were measured with a Qubit 3.0 fluorometer, size-checked on a Bioanalyzer 2100, and measured again with the KAPA Library Quantification kit. Every immunoSEQ 96-well plate was sequenced on a separate single-read 150-cycle Illumina NextSeq 550 flow cell. As for the authors' bioinformatics: Because the immunoSEQ output held only junctional sequences and lacked quality scores, the filtering could not match the filtering applied to full-length reads. To assign V/J genes and CDR3, sequences were annotated against IMGT germline references using PyIR, a Python wrapper for IgBLAST v1.9. Reads were filtered out if the reads had weak V/J assignments (E-value above 1e-6), no CDR3, stop codons, out-of-frame junctions, or ambiguous translated residues. A V3J clonotype was defined by an identical inferred V gene, J gene, and CDR3 amino acid sequence. Percentage overlap between repertoires was calculated by dividing the number of shared unique clonotypes by the size of the smaller repertoire. Three approaches were used to assess repertoire richness: RTK rarefaction, the Chao1 estimator, and Recon v2.1 estimates of unobserved clonotypes. OLGA was used to compute generation probabilities for all TCRbeta clonotypes that the gDNA method yielded from several donors. Drawn from immuneACCESS, this table holds only the in-frame rearrangements with V and J called that TCRdb kept. Clones are partly lost; checked studies trace under half to an unresolved V gene and leave the rest unexplained. V and J calls and clone size are copied from that table; D and trimming were computed from the DNA. Present in this sample are some 1.5 million clones, nearly 99% of which were seen just once. 0.4% to 0.45% of the sample belongs to the ten largest clones.

This sample is drawn from a study of shared clonotypes between healthy human individuals (dated by TCRdb to 2018 to 2020). For context, the study as a whole: The cohort included three men and a couple of women between 18 and 49 years of age. For each donor, three plates each were used for CD4 naive and CD4 memory, two plates were used for CD8 naive, and one plate was used for CD8 memory. To estimate repertoire size and how much clonotype sharing occurs between individuals, the study deeply sequenced the blood TCR repertoires of several healthy adults. Different laboratories and diverse techniques were used to prepare libraries and sequence TCR repertoires, to increase sequencing depth and limit assay-specific biases. Between about 0.8 and 9 billion PBMCs per donor were obtained by leukapheresis.

The donors were healthy, HIV-negative adults with no recently reported acute infections or vaccinations. All donors were Caucasian adults living in Nashville, Tennessee, USA. Magnetic negative selection was used to enrich CD4+ T cells, after which naive cells were positively selected on CD45RA and the negative fraction became the memory subset. Blood was collected by leukapheresis, and PBMCs were isolated by Ficoll-Histopaque density gradient centrifugation and then cryopreserved in liquid nitrogen vapor phase. Analytical flow cytometry was used to check the purity and quantity of every magnetically sorted T cell population. Genomic DNA was isolated from each sorted fraction and quantified by UV absorbance on a Nanodrop 2000c. Broad study findings and their caveats: Higher generation probabilities were observed for clonotypes shared by all four sorted-subset donors than for non-shared clonotypes. Around 5% of naive CD4, 3.5% of naive CD8, approximately 2% of memory CD4, and 0.4% of memory CD8 clonotypes were shared across a few donors. Sampling was limited to blood, and TCR repertoires in tissue likely differ from TCR repertoires in blood. Larger estimated clonotype richness was generally found for naive subsets than for memory subsets. The genetic and exposure-history diversity represented was limited by the small number of donors. Even with the large sequencing depth, rarefaction of the sorted-subset datasets indicated that sequencing was incomplete. Pairwise subsampling led to the expectation that sequencing depth would affect the degree of clonotype sharing among donors.

The source is a man aged 25 to 40 in good health. Sequencing used naive CD4+ T cells sorted from blood. The label giving this sample's cell subset or site can be read as: CD45RA+ positively selected.

The CDR3: CASSLSGPDTQYF. The DNA sequence is given as TGTGCCAGCAGCTTGTCTGGACCAGATACGCAGTATTTT. The V and J segments used are TRBV7-7 and TRBJ2-3, with the D gene uncertain. V is shortened by 3 bases, J by 4 bases, and the region joining them spans 8 bases. From cysteine to phenylalanine, the CDR3 is 13 amino acids long. Only CDR3 DNA remains: 39 bases, in frame from the first base. According to the germline V gene (reference sequence), CDR1 reads SSHAT and CDR2 reads FNYEAQ.